This TCR beta chain was documented in a study of T cells after somatic rescue of genetic block. Measured with immunoSEQ multiplex PCR; TCRdb has only the in-frame clones, and not every one. This table has under 150,000 clones, approximately 90% appearing once. This CDR3 spans 16 amino acids. In germline, CDR1 is SGHRS, CDR2 YFSETQ. V was pared by 5 bases and J by 7 bases, with 12 bases of the junction left unmatched. The sample taken for sequencing was peripheral blood mononuclear cells (PBMCs). The TCR was taken from a woman younger than 35. The chain employs TRBV5-1 and TRBJ2-3, with 11 positions matching TRBD2. The chain's CDR3 is CASSILAGGLENTQYF. CDR3 DNA sequence: TGCGCCAGCAGTATCTTAGCGGGGGGGCTGGAGAATACGCAGTATTTT.